This section outlines one T cell receptor (beta chain) sequence together with its context. What it binds is unknown. The data were taken from a study of cytomegalovirus exposure and HLA in healthy donors. Points from the study as a whole: The authors listed 164 TCR beta chains as cytomegalovirus-associated.

Sequenced by immunoSEQ multiplex PCR; TCRdb stores in-frame clones only, minus some. The sample lists about 260,000 clones; 90% were seen once. This CDR3 region has 15 residues. Germline CDR1 and CDR2: SEHNR and FQNEAQ (reference sequence). V was clipped by 5 bases and J by 0 bases; unmatched bases: 5. Sequencing input: PBMCs. The receptor was derived from a woman in her twenties or thirties in good health and CMV-seronegative. The V call is TRBV7-9, the J call TRBJ2-3, with TRBD1 identical over 7 bases. The CDR3 DNA is TGTGCCAGCAGCATCGGGACAGCTAGCACAGATACGCAGTATTTT. This translates into CASSIGTASTDTQYF.